This TCR beta chain emerged from a study of shared clonotypes between healthy human individuals. The study, taken as a whole, reports: In contrast to clonotypes shared by all four donors, non-shared clonotypes had lower generation probabilities. The represented genetic and exposure-history diversity was limited by the small number of donors.

The CDR3 is made up of 13 amino acids. V gave up 0 bases and J gave up 1 base, with 2 bases separating them. The germline CDR1 and CDR2 sequences are SGHDT and YYEEEE. Positively selected for CCR7, the CD45RO-negative cells used as naive CD8 cells excluded terminally differentiated effector memory CD45RA+ cells. The study drew all its donors from Caucasian adults living in Nashville, Tennessee. TCRdb's table, derived via immunoSEQ multiplex PCR, lists solely in-frame clones and lacks some. Here the sample spans hundreds of thousands of clones, approximately 92% being singletons. A note on this clone: Its antigen is still unknown. This CDR3 is also generated by other DNA sequences in the sample.

Sample: naive CD8+ T cells sorted from blood. The sequence came from a man aged 30 to 39 in good health. This sequence joins TRBV5-6 and TRBJ1-5; D gene uncertain. CDR3 region: CASSLGSNQPQHF. The CDR3 nucleotides read TGTGCCAGCAGCTTGGGAAGCAATCAGCCCCAGCATTTT.